This T cell receptor (beta chain) came from a study of radiation and T cells in renal cell carcinoma. Study results and limitations: Top tumor clonotypes rose in blood 2 weeks post-radiation, then contracted. No pretreatment tumor biopsies were available for baseline clonotypes.

Profiling relied on immunoSEQ multiplex PCR, and the TCRdb table lists in-frame clones only, not all of them. The data hold approximately 79,000 clones, with about four fifths observed a single time. Time point denoted: blood 2 weeks post-SBRT. Treatment specified: 15 Gy SBRT to primary tumor, nephrectomy 4 weeks later. The length of the CDR3 is 16 residues. J gave up 5 bases and V 3 bases, and 8 bases lay outside the gene matches. CDR1 and CDR2 from the germline V gene are SGHRS and YFSETQ. With regard to this clone: Its antigen is unknown.

The sample in question was blood, obtained from a patient whose treatment included radiotherapy and nephrectomy. The V gene is TRBV5-1, the J gene TRBJ2-2; 9 positions agree with TRBD1. This receptor was identified in a man aged 55 to 70 with renal cell carcinoma. The CDR3, as DNA: TGCGCCAGCAGCTCTTCTGTGGACAGGGGAACCGGGGAGCTGTTTTTT. Translating it yields CASSSSVDRGTGELFF.